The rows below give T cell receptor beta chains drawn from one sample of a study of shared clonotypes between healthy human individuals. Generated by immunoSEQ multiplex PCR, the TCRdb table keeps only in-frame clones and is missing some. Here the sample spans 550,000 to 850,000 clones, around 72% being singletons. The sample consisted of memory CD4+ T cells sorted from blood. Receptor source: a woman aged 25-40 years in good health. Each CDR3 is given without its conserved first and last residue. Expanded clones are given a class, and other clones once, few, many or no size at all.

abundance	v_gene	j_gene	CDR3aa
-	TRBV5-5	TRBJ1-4	ASSSHPTGNNEKLF
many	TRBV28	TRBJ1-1	ASSIGGAGSTEAF
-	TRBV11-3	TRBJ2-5	ASSSGTSGQETQY
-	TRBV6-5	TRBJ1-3	ASGQSGNTIY
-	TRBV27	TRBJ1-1	ASSSDRVTEAF
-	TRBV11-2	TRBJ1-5	ASSPSAVASNQPQH
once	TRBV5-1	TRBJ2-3	ASSLGVGTQTDTQY
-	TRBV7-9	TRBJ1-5	ASSLGGLQPQH
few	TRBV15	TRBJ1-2	ATSRDRDPSRGYT
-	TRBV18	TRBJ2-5	ASSNRGKETQY
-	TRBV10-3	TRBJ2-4	AISETDSVQY
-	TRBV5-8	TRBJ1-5	ASSLVYRRNNQPQH
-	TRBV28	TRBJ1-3	ASSLFRPGLSGNTIY
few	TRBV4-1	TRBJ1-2	ASSQAPGQGARGYT
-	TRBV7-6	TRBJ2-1	ASSPRPGLPGPAEQF
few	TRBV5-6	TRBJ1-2	ASSLRRASYGYT
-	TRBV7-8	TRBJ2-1	ASSRPRAVNNEQF
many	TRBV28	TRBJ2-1	ASRERLKGDEQF
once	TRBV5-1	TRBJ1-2	ASSPGDGYT
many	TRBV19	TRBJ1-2	ASSPLTGVERGYT
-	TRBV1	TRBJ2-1	TSSLGTSGRRDEQF
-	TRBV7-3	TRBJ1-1	ASSPQAGGNTEAF
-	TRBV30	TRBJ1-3	AGLYRGGNTIY
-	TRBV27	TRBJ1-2	ASSSGTGGRSYGYT
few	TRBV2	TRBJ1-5	ASSDEERRQPQH
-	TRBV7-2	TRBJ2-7	ASSPGTLSYEQY
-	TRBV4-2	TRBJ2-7	ASSQDHGTSYYEQY
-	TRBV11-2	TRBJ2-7	ASSLAGNPYYYEQY
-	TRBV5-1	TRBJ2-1	ASSLSYNEQF
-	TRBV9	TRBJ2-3	ASSPRDRGNTQY
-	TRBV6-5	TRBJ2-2	ASAQGFSAGELF
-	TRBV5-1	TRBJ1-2	ASSSTDYGYT
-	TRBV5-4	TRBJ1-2	ASSLQGADGYT
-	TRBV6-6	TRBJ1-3	ASSYSRGNTIY
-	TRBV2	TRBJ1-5	ASKGTELQPQH
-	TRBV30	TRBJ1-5	AWSPGQNQPQH
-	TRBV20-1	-	SARPDYEQY
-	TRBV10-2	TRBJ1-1	ASSGPLLGDAF
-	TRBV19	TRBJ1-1	ASSLGESGTEAF
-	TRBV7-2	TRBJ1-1	ASSLRQRDTEAF
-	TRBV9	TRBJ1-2	ASSVRSGSEVVGDT
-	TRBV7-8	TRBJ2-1	ASSFGTGVYNEQF
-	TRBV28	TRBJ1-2	ASSSEGSNYGYT